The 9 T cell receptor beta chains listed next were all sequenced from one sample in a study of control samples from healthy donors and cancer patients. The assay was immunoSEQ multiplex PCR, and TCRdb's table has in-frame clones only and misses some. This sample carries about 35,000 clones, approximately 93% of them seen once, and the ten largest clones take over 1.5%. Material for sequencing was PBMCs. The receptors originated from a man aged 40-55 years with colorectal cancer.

The CDR3 here is CSVLERTSGYEQYF. The CDR3 coding sequence is TGCAGCGTTTTGGAGCGGACTAGCGGATACGAGCAGTACTTC. The V call is TRBV29-1, the J call TRBJ2-7, with 10 nucleotides matching TRBD2. In germline, CDR1 is SQVTM, CDR2 ANQGSEA. V dropped 5 bases and J dropped 4; count of bases not matched to a gene: 8. This CDR3 is 14 amino acids long.

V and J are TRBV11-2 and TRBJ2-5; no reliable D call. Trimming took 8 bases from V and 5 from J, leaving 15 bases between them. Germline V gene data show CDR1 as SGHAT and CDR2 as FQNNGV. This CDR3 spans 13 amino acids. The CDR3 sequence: CASRERGWETQYF. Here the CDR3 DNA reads TGTGCCAGCCGCGAGCGCGGATGGGAGACCCAGTACTTC.

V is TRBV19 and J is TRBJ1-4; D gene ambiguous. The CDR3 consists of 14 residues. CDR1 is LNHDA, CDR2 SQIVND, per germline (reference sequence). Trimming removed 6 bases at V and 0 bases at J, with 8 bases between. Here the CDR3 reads CASSTVPTNEKLFF. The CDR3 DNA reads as TGTGCCAGTAGCACTGTACCAACTAATGAAAAACTGTTTTTT.

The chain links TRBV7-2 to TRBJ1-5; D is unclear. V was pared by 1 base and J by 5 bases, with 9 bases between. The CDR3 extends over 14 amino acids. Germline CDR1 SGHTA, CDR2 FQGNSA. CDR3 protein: CASSLDSSDQPQHF. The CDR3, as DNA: TGTGCCAGCAGCTTAGACAGTTCGGATCAGCCCCAGCATTTT.

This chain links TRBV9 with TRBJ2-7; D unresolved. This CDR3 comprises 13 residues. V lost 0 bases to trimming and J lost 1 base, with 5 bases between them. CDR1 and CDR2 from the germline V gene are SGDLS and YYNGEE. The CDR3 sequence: CASSVDISYEQYF. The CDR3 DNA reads TGTGCCAGCAGCGTAGACATATCCTACGAGCAGTACTTC.

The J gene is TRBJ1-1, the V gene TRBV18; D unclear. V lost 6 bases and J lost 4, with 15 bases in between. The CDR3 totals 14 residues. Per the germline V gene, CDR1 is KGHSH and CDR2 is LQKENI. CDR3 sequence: CASSGPQPGTEAFF. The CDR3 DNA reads TGTGCCAGCTCCGGCCCGCAGCCGGGCACTGAAGCTTTCTTT.

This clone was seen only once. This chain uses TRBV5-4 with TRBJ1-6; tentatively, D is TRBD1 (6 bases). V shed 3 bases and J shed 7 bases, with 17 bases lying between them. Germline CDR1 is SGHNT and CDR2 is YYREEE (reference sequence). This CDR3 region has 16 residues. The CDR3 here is CASSWSAGQENSPLHF. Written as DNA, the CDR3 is TGTGCCAGCAGCTGGAGCGCGGGACAAGAAAATTCACCCCTCCACTTT.

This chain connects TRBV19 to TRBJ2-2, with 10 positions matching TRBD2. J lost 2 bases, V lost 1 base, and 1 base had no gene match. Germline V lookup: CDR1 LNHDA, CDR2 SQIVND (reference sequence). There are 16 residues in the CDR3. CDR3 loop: CASSIGLAGNTGELFF. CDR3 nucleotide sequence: TGTGCCAGTAGTATAGGACTAGCGGGTAACACCGGGGAGCTGTTTTTT.

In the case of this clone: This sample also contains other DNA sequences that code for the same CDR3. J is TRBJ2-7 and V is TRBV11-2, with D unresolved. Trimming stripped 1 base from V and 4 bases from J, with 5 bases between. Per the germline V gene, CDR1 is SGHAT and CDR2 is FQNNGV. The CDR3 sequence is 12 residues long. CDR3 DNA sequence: TGTGCCAGCAGCTTAGTGGGGTACGAGCAGTACTTC. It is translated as CASSLVGYEQYF.